Following are 25 T cell receptor beta chains from one sample sequenced in a study of cytomegalovirus exposure and HLA in healthy donors. PCR was performed using 60 Vbeta and 13 Jbeta primers. Profiling relied on immunoSEQ multiplex PCR, and the TCRdb table lists in-frame clones only, not all of them. The table records 200,000 or so clones, around 81% of them present only once. Input material: PBMCs. The receptor source for this set is a woman aged 18-29 years in good health and CMV-seropositive.

V gene TRBV5-6 combines with J gene TRBJ2-3, with TRBD2 matching over 12 bases. V gave up 1 base and J gave up 9 bases; unmatched junction bases: 12. CDR3 size: 17 residues. Looked up from germline, CDR1 is SGHDT and CDR2 is YYEEEE. The CDR3 DNA reads as TGTGCCAGCAGCTTGACCCCTAGCGGGGGGGCCCAAGGAACGCAGTATTTT. It translates to CASSLTPSGGAQGTQYF.

The chain employs TRBV4-1 and TRBJ2-7, with TRBD1 as a possible D gene (6 bases). V was clipped by 1 base and J by 2 bases, with 12 bases between them. The CDR3 sequence is 15 residues long. The germline V gene encodes CDR1 MGHRA and CDR2 YSYEKL. The CDR3 protein is CASSQGGTTTYEQYF. DNA for the CDR3: TGCGCCAGCAGCCAAGGGGGGACAACGACCTACGAGCAGTACTTC.

The chain employs TRBV6-5 and TRBJ1-3; no definite D call. The length of the CDR3 is 14 residues. V was shortened by 5 bases and J by 0 bases, with 8 bases between the two germline ends. Germline CDR1 MNHEY, CDR2 SVGAGI. This chain's CDR3 is CASSASVSGNTIYF. The CDR3 nucleotides read TGTGCCAGCAGTGCAAGCGTCTCTGGAAACACCATATATTTT.

V and J are TRBV6-5 and TRBJ2-1, with TRBD2 matching 12 bases. This CDR3 comprises 15 residues. Per the germline V gene, CDR1 is MNHEY and CDR2 is SVGAGI. The ends lost 7 bases at V and 6 bases at J; junction bases unmatched: 7. The DNA of the CDR3 is TGTGCCAGCAAGGCTAGCGGGGGGGCTGGCAATGAGCAGTTCTTC. This translates into CASKASGGAGNEQFF.

V and J are TRBV6-1 and TRBJ1-6, with 8 bases identical to TRBD1. This CDR3 comprises 14 residues. V shed 7 bases, J shed 9 bases, and the junction held 8 bases outside the gene matches. Per germline, CDR1 MNHNS and CDR2 SASEGT. CDR3 residues: CASTPDRDRSPLHF. CDR3 DNA: TGTGCCAGCACCCCGGACAGGGATCGTTCACCCCTCCACTTT.

The rearrangement uses TRBV9 and TRBJ1-2; D not resolved. This CDR3 is built from 12 residues. Germline V gene sequence: CDR1 SGDLS, CDR2 YYNGEE. Trimming shortened V by 7 bases and J by 7 bases, and 14 bases separated the two germline ends. The CDR3 spells CASWERGSGYTF. In nucleotides, the CDR3 is TGTGCCAGCTGGGAGCGGGGTTCTGGCTACACCTTC. The entire variable domain, with the rest obtained from reference TRBV9 and TRBJ1-2, is as follows: DSGVTQTPKHLITATGQRVTLRCSPRSGDLSVYWYQQSLDQGLQFLIQYYNGEERAKGNILERFSAQQFPDLHSELNLSSLELGDSALYFCASWERGSGYTFGSGTRLTVV.

V gene TRBV7-9 combines with J gene TRBJ1-5; D might be TRBD1 (5 bases). Trimming cost V 1 base and J 3 bases, with 13 bases left between them. The CDR3 contains 16 residues. Germline CDR1 SEHNR, CDR2 FQNEAQ (reference sequence). The chain's CDR3 is CASSLGAGRTNQPQHF. Here the CDR3 DNA reads TGTGCCAGCAGCTTAGGGGCGGGACGGACCAATCAGCCCCAGCATTTT.

V gene TRBV27 combines with J gene TRBJ1-6; 11 bases fit TRBD1. J gave up 2 bases and V 6 bases, and 12 bases lay outside the gene matches. The CDR3 totals 19 residues. The germline V gene has CDR1 MNHEY and CDR2 SMNVEV (reference sequence). The DNA of the CDR3 is TGTGCCAGCAGACCCAGGACAGGGGGCCTATTGCCCTATAATTCACCCCTCCACTTT. It encodes CASRPRTGGLLPYNSPLHF.

This clone was detected only once. The rearrangement joins TRBV19 to TRBJ1-1, with 8 bases aligning to TRBD1. After removal of 6 bases from V and 6 bases from J, the junction contained 12 bases not matched to a gene. Germline V gene lookup returns CDR1 LNHDA and CDR2 SQIVND (reference sequence). This CDR3 has 15 residues. CDR3 nucleotides: TGTGCCAGTAGACGTGGGGGGACAGGATGGGCTGAAGCTTTCTTT. Protein sequence: CASRRGGTGWAEAFF.

The gene calls are TRBV28 and TRBJ2-5; perhaps TRBD2 as D (5 bases). V was clipped by 1 base and J by 5 bases, with 11 bases between them. CDR1 and CDR2 (germline): MDHEN, SYDVKM. The CDR3 contains 14 residues. The CDR3 is CASSLSGLEETQYF. The CDR3 nucleotides read TGTGCCAGCAGTTTATCGGGGTTGGAGGAGACCCAGTACTTC.

This clone was seen a few times. This chain's CDR3 is CASSLGGGYGYTF. The CDR3 region has the DNA TGCGCCAGCAGCCTGGGGGGGGGCTATGGCTACACCTTC. This chain uses TRBV5-1 with TRBJ1-2, with D perhaps TRBD1 (5 bases). Germline CDR1 reads SGHRS; CDR2 reads YFSETQ. CDR3 length: 13 amino acids. Between the trimmed V and J ends, which lost 4 bases and 4 bases, there was a span of 11 bases. Full variable domain (missing parts from reference TRBV5-1 and TRBJ1-2): KAGVTQTPRYLIKTRGQQVTLSCSPISGHRSVSWYQQTPGQGLQFLFEYFSETQRNKGNFPGRFSGRQFSNSRSEMNVSTLELGDSALYLCASSLGGGYGYTFGSGTRLTVV.

Written as DNA, the CDR3 is TGTGCCAGCAGCGCAACGGTATCCGGGGAGCTGTTTTTT. Encoded protein: CASSATVSGELFF. The chain recombines TRBV7-3 with TRBJ2-2; D remains ambiguous. The CDR3 extends over 13 amino acids. Germline CDR1 SGHTA, CDR2 FQGTGA. Trimming pared 5 bases from V and 6 bases from J, leaving 10 bases between.

This clone has more than one count but fewer than ten. CDR3 loop: CASSQDGQGFTYGYTF. The CDR3 bases are TGCGCCAGCAGCCAAGATGGTCAGGGATTTACCTATGGCTACACCTTC. The chain joins TRBV4-1 to TRBJ1-2; maybe TRBD1 (5 bases). This CDR3 has 16 residues. Trimming removed 0 bases at V and 4 bases at J, with 15 bases between. CDR1 and CDR2 from the germline V gene are MGHRA and YSYEKL.

The V gene is TRBV5-1, the J gene TRBJ1-1; D perhaps matches TRBD1 (6 bases). The CDR3 is made up of 17 amino acids. V was pared by 2 bases and J by 2 bases, with 19 bases between. CDR1 and CDR2 from the germline V gene are SGHRS and YFSETQ. The CDR3 nucleotides read TGCGCCAGCAGCTTATCAATGCGACAGGTGATTAACACTGAAGCTTTCTTT. Translated: CASSLSMRQVINTEAFF.

The rearrangement uses TRBV29-1 and TRBJ2-7, with D tentatively TRBD2 (6 bases). This CDR3 has 12 residues. Germline CDR1 SQVTM, CDR2 ANQGSEA. V lost 7 bases and J lost 3, with 13 bases in between. Here the CDR3 DNA reads TGCAGCGCCCAGGGAGGAAACTACGAGCAGTACTTC. It codes for CSAQGGNYEQYF.

This rearrangement joins TRBV15 to TRBJ2-5; 7 bases are a match to TRBD2. Germline trimming cut 4 bases from V and 4 bases from J; bases unmatched to any gene: 6. The CDR3 spans 14 residues. Germline V gene data show CDR1 as LNHNV and CDR2 as YYDKDF (reference sequence). The CDR3 loop reads CATSIGEGTETQYF. As DNA, the CDR3 is TGTGCCACCAGCATAGGGGAGGGGACAGAGACCCAGTACTTC.

This chain connects TRBV9 to TRBJ2-4; the match to TRBD2 covers 12 bases. Germline V gene sequence: CDR1 SGDLS, CDR2 YYNGEE. V was pared by 4 bases and J by 2 bases, with 4 bases of the junction left unmatched. This CDR3 comprises 16 residues. In DNA form, the CDR3 reads TGTGCCAGCAGCCCCGGACTAGCGGGGACCAAAAACATTCAGTACTTC. This gives the protein CASSPGLAGTKNIQYF. The full variable domain, completed using reference TRBV9 and TRBJ2-4, is DSGVTQTPKHLITATGQRVTLRCSPRSGDLSVYWYQQSLDQGLQFLIQYYNGEERAKGNILERFSAQQFPDLHSELNLSSLELGDSALYFCASSPGLAGTKNIQYFGAGTRLSVL.

In nucleotides, the CDR3 is TGTGCCAGTAGTATGGGACTTTTCTACGAGCAGTACGTC. It codes for CASSMGLFYEQYV. V and J are TRBV19 and TRBJ2-7, with a possible D match to TRBD2 (6 bases). CDR3 length: 13 amino acids. V was shortened by 3 bases and J by 3 bases, with 9 bases between the two germline ends. Germline V gene lookup returns CDR1 LNHDA and CDR2 SQIVND (reference sequence).

The chain combines TRBV2 with TRBJ2-5, with TRBD1 as a possible D gene (5 bases). With 4 bases removed from V and 3 bases from J, the gap between germline ends came to 12 bases. CDR1 and CDR2 from the germline V gene are SNHLY and FYNNEI. The CDR3 contains 14 residues. The CDR3 DNA is TGTGCCAGCAGTGCTATTTCCAGGGAAGAGACCCAGTACTTC. Translated: CASSAISREETQYF.

This clone was detected only once. V gene TRBV9 combines with J gene TRBJ1-2, with TRBD1 identical over 10 bases. J was trimmed by 0 bases and V by 3 bases; bases with no gene match: 14. CDR3 length: 19 amino acids. Per the germline V gene, CDR1 is SGDLS and CDR2 is YYNGEE. The CDR3 DNA is TGTGCCAGCAGCGGTTACGGGACAGGGGCCTTTAGTGCTAACTATGGCTACACCTTC. Its translation is CASSGYGTGAFSANYGYTF.

The chain couples TRBV2 to TRBJ2-5, with D tentatively TRBD1 (7 bases). The CDR3 extends over 12 amino acids. Trimming left V 10 bases short and J 7 bases short, with 16 bases between. CDR1 and CDR2 (germline): SNHLY, FYNNEI. For the CDR3, the DNA is TGTGCCACGCAGGGGGACTCGGGGACCCAGTACTTC. It yields the protein CATQGDSGTQYF.

The chain combines TRBV7-9 with TRBJ2-1; D remains unclear. V lost 4 bases and J 0 bases, leaving 10 bases between the germline ends. Germline lookup yields CDR1 SEHNR and CDR2 FQNEAQ (reference sequence). This CDR3 is 15 amino acids long. CDR3 DNA sequence: TGTGCCAGCAGCTCATATACCAGCTCCTACAATGAGCAGTTCTTC. This codes for CASSSYTSSYNEQFF.

This chain's CDR3 is CASSYGGGPQETQYF. In DNA form, the CDR3 reads TGCGCCAGCAGCTATGGCGGGGGACCCCAAGAGACCCAGTACTTC. V usage is TRBV5-1 and J usage is TRBJ2-5, with 7 bases identical to TRBD2. Unmatched junction bases numbered 6, after V lost 3 bases and J lost 1 base. There are 15 residues in the CDR3. CDR1 and CDR2 from the germline V gene are SGHRS and YFSETQ.

This rearrangement joins TRBV6-1 to TRBJ1-2; tentative D call: TRBD1 (5 bases). Trimming removed 0 bases at V and 0 bases at J, with 17 bases between. The CDR3 runs to 18 residues. Germline loops: CDR1 MNHNS, CDR2 SASEGT. CDR3 residues: CASSEAGVGGWANYGYTF. DNA of the CDR3: TGTGCCAGCAGTGAAGCGGGGGTGGGGGGATGGGCTAACTATGGCTACACCTTC.

The chain carries TRBV25-1 and TRBJ2-1, with 10 bases lining up with TRBD2. Germline CDR1 reads MGHDK; CDR2 reads SYGVNS. The CDR3 loop spans 14 amino acids. J lost 5 bases, V lost 5 bases, and 3 bases had no gene match. This chain's CDR3 is CASSPAGGDNEQFF. In DNA form, the CDR3 reads TGTGCCAGCAGTCCAGCGGGGGGGGACAATGAGCAGTTCTTC.